The clone carrying this TCR beta chain occurred a few times. What it binds is not known. The data stem from a study of tumour-infiltrating T cells in Burkitt lymphoma. Study summary: All epidemiological Burkitt lymphoma subtypes were represented in the cohort. Survival, overall and progression-free, tracked with productive clonality.

V lost 5 bases and J lost 5, with 12 bases in between. CDR3 length equals 13 residues. Germline-derived CDR1 and CDR2 are ENHRY and SYGVKD. Study results and limitations: Many Burkitt lymphoma patients shared several public clonotypes.

The protocol was immunoSEQ multiplex PCR, while the TCRdb copy is restricted to in-frame clones and leaves out a portion. The sample has around 46,000 clones; around 29% are singletons. The chain links TRBV10-3 to TRBJ1-2; TRBD1 might be the D (6 bases). The TCR was taken from a human donor with Burkitt lymphoma. The sequencing sample was made of tumor tissue. Here the CDR3 DNA reads TGTGCCATCAGTATGACAGGCCTATATGGCTACACCTTC. Translated: CAISMTGLYGYTF.